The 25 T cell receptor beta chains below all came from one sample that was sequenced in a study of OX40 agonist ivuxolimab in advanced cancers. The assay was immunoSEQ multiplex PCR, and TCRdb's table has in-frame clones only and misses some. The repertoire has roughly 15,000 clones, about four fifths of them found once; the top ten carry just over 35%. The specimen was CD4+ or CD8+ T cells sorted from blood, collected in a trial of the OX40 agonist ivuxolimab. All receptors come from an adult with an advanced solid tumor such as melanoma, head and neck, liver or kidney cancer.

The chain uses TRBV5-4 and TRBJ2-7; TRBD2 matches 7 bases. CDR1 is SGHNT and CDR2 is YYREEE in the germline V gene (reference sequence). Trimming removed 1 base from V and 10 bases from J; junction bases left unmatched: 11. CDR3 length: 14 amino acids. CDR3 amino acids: CASSLFAGVRTQYF. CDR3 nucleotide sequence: TGTGCCAGCAGCTTGTTTGCGGGGGTGAGGACACAGTACTTC.

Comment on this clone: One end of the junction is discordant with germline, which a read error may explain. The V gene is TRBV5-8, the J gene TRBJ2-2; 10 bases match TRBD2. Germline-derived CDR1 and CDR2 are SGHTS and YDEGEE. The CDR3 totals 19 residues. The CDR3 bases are TGTACCAGCAGCTTAATGGTCAGCGGGAGGGCCTTAAACACCGGGGAGCTGTTTTTT. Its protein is CTSSLMVSGRALNTGELFF.

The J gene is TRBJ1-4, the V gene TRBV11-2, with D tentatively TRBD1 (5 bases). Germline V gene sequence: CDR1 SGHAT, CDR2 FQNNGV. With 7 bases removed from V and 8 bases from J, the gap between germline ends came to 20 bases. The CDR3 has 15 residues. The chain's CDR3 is CASTRDGGLGEKLFF. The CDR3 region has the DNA TGTGCCAGCACCCGAGATGGGGGTTTGGGGGAAAAACTGTTTTTT. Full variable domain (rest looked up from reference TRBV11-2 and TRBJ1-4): EAGVAQSPRYKIIEKRQSVAFWCNPISGHATLYWYQQILGQGPKLLIQFQNNGVVDDSQLPKDRFSAERLKGVDSTLKIQPAKLEDSAVYLCASTRDGGLGEKLFFGSGTQLSVL.

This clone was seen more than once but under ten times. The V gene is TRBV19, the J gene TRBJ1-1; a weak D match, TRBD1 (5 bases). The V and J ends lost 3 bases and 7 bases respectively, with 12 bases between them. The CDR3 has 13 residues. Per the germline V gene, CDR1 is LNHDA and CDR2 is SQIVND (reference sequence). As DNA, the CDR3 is TGTGCCAGTAGTATGGGGCAGGCAGGTGAAGCTTTCTTT. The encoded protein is CASSMGQAGEAFF.

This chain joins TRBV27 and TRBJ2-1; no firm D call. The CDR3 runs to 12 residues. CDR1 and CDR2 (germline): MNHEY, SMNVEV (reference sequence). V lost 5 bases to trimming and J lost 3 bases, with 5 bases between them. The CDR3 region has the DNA TGTGCCAGCAGTGGGATCTACAATGAGCAGTTCTTC. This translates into CASSGIYNEQFF.

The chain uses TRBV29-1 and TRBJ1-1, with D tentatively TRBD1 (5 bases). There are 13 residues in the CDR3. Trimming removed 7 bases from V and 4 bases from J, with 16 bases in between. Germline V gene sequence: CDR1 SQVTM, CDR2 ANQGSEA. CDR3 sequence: CSAVRGGSTEAFF. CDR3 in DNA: TGCAGCGCCGTAAGGGGCGGGAGCACTGAAGCTTTCTTT. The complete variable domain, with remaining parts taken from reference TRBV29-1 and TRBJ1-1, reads SAVISQKPSRDICQRGTSLTIQCQVDSQVTMMFWYRQQPGQSLTLIATANQGSEATYESGFVIDKFPISRPNLTFSTLTVSNMSPEDSSIYLCSAVRGGSTEAFFGQGTRLTVV.

The CDR3 DNA follows: TGTGCCAGCAGTTACACCGGGATTGATGGCTACACCTTC. Amino acids: CASSYTGIDGYTF. The genes are TRBV6-6 and TRBJ1-2, with D hard to call. Per the germline V gene, CDR1 is MNHNY and CDR2 is SVGAGI (reference sequence). This CDR3 has 13 amino acids. V shed 2 bases and J shed 6 bases, with 10 bases lying between them.

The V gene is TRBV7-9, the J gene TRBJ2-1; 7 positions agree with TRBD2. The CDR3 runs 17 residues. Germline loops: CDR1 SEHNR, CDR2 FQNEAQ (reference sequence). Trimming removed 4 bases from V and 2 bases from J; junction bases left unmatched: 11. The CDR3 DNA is TGTGCCAGCAGCTCCCCCACAGCGGGGATGACCTACAATGAGCAGTTCTTC. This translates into CASSSPTAGMTYNEQFF.

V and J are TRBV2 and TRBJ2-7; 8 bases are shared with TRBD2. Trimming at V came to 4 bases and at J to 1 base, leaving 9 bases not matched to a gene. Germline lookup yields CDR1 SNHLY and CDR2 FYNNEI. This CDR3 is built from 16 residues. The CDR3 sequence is CASSVISGEGSYEQYF. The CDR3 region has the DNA TGTGCCAGCAGTGTGATTAGCGGGGAAGGTTCCTACGAGCAGTACTTC.

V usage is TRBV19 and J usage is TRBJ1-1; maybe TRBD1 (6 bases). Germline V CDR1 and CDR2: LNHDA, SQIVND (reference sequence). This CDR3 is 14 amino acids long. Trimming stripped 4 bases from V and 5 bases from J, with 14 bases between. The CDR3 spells CASSTIQGGTEAFF. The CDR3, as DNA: TGTGCCAGTAGTACCATCCAAGGGGGGACTGAAGCTTTCTTT.

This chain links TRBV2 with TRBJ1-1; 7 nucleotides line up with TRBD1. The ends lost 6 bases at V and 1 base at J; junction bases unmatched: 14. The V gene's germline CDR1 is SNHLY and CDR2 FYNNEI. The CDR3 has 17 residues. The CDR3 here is CASRVTTGNQGNTEAFF. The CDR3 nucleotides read TGTGCCAGCAGAGTCACGACAGGGAATCAGGGGAACACTGAAGCTTTCTTT.

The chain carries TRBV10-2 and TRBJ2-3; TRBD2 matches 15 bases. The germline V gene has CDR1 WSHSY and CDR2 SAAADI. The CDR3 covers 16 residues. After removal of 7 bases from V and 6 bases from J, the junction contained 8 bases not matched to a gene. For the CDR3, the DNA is TGCGCCAGCAACACTGGACTAGCGGGAGGGATGGATACGCAGTATTTT. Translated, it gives CASNTGLAGGMDTQYF.

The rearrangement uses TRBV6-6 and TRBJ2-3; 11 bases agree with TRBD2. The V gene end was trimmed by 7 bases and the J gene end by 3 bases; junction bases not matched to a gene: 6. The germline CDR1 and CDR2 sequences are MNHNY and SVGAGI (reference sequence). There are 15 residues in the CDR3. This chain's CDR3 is CASTLAGGPTDTQYF. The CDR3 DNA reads TGTGCCAGCACCTTAGCGGGAGGGCCAACAGATACGCAGTATTTT.

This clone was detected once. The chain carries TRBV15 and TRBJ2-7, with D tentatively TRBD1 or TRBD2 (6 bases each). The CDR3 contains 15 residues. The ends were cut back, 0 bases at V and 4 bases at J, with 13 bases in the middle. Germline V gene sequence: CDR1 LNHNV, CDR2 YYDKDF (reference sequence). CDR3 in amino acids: CATSRDLGGQYEQYF. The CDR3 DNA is TGTGCCACCAGCAGAGATTTAGGGGGGCAATACGAGCAGTACTTC.

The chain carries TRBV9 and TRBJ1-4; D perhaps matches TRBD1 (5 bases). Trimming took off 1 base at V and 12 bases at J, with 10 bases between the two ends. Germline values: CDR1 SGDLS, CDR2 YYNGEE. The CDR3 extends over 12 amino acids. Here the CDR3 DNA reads TGTGCCAGCAGCGTAATCGAGGGGCAACTGTTTTTT. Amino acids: CASSVIEGQLFF. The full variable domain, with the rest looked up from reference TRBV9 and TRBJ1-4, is DSGVTQTPKHLITATGQRVTLRCSPRSGDLSVYWYQQSLDQGLQFLIQYYNGEERAKGNILERFSAQQFPDLHSELNLSSLELGDSALYFCASSVIEGQLFFGSGTQLSVL.

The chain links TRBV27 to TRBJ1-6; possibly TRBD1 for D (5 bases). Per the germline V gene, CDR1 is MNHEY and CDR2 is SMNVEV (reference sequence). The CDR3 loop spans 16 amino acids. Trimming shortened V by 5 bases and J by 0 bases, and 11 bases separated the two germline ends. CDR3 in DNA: TGTGCCAGCAGTCCAGGGTATGGCTCCTATAATTCACCCCTCCACTTT. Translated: CASSPGYGSYNSPLHF.

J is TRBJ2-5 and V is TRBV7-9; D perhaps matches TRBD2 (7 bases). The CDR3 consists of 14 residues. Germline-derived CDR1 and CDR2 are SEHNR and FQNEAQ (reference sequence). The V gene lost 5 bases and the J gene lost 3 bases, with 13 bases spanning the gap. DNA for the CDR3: TGTGCCAGCAGCGCGGGGGCTACAGAAGAGACCCAGTACTTC. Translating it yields CASSAGATEETQYF.

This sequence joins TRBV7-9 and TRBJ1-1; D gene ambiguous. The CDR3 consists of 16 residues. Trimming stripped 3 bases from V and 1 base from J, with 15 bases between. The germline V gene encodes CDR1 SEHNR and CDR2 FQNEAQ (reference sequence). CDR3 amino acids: CASSFSTVAPNTEAFF. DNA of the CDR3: TGTGCCAGCAGCTTTAGCACAGTAGCCCCGAACACTGAAGCTTTCTTT.

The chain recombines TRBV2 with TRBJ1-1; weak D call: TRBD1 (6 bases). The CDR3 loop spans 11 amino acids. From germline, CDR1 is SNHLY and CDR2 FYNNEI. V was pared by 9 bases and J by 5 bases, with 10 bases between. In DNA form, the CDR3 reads TGTGCCAGAGAAGGGGGGACTGAAGCTTTCTTT. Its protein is CAREGGTEAFF.

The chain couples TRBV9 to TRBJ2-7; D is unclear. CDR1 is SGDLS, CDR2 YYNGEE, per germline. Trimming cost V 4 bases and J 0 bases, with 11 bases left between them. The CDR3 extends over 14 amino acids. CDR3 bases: TGTGCCAGCAGCCCCCGAGGCCCCTCCTACGAGCAGTACTTC. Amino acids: CASSPRGPSYEQYF.

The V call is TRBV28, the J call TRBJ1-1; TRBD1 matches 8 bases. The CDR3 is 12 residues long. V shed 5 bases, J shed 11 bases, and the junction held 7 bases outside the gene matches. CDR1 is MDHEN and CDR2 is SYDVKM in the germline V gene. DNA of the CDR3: TGTGCCAGCAGTGACGTCCGGGACAGGGCTTTCTTT. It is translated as CASSDVRDRAFF.

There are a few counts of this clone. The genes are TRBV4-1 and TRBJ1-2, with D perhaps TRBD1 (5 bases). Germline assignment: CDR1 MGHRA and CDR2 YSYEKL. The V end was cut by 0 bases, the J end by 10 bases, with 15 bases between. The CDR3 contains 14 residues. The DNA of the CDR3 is TGCGCCAGCAGCCAAGAAACTCGGCAGGGCCTCTACACCTTC. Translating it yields CASSQETRQGLYTF.

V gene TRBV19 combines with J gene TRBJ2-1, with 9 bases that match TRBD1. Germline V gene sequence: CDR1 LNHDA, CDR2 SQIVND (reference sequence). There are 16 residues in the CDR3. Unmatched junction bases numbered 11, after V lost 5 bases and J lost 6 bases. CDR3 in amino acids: CASSSTGTGSRNEQFF. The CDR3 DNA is TGTGCCAGTAGTTCTACCGGGACAGGGAGTCGCAATGAGCAGTTCTTC.

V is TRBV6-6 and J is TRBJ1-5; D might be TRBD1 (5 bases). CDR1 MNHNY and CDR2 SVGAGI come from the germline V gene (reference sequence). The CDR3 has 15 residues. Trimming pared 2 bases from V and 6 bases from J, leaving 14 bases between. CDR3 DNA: TGTGCCAGCAGTTACGGGCAGGGTGGGGCTCAGCCCCAGCATTTT. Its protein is CASSYGQGGAQPQHF.

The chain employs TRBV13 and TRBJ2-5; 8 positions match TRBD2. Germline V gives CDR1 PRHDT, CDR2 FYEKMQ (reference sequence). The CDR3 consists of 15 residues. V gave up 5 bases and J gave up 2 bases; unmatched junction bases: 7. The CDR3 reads CASSPGGGGQETQYF. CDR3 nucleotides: TGTGCCAGCAGCCCCGGGGGGGGAGGGCAAGAGACCCAGTACTTC.